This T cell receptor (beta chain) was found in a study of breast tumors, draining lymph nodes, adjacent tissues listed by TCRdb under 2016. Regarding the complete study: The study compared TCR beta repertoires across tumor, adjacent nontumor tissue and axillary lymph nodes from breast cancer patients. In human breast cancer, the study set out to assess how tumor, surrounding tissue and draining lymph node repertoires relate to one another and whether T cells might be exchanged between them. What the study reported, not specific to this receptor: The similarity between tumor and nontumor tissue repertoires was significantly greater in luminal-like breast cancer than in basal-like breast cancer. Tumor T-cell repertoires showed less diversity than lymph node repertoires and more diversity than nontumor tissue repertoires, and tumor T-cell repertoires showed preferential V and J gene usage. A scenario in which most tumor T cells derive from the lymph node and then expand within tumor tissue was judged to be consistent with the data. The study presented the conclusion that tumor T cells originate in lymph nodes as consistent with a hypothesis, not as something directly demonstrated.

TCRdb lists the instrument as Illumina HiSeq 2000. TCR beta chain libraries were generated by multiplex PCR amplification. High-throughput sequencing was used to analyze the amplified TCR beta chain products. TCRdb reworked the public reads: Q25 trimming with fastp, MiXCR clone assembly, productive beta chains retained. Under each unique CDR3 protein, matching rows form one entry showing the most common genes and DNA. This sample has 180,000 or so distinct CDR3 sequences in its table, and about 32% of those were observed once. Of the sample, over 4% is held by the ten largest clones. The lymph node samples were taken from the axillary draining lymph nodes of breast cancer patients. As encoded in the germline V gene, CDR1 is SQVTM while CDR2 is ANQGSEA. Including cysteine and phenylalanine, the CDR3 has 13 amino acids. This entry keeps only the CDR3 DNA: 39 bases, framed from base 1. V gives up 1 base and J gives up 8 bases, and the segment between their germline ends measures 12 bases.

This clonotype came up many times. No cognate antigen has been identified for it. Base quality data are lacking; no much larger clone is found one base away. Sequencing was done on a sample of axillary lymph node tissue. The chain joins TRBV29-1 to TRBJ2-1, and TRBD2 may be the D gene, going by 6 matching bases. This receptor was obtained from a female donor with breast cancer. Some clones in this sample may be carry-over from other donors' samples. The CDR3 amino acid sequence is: CSVEAGETDEQFF. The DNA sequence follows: TGCAGCGTTGAAGCGGGAGAAACGGATGAGCAGTTCTTC.